The 30 T cell receptor beta chains below come from one sample, sequenced in a study of beta chain features in type 1 diabetes. Points from the study as a whole: Moderate but significant shortening of TCRB CDR3s was recorded in all four CD4+ subsets from Type 1 diabetes patients.

Their target antigens are unknown. Expressed TCRB transcripts were sequenced after all isolated RNA was converted to cDNA. Clones were read by immunoSEQ multiplex PCR, and TCRdb kept only the in-frame ones, dropping some. Among around 250,000 clones listed, about a fifth were seen once. Sequences were obtained from naive CD4+ T cells from blood. All receptors come from a middle-aged woman with type 1 diabetes.

This clone occurred a few times. The rearrangement joins TRBV29-1 to TRBJ2-7, with TRBD2 as a possible D gene (5 bases). Germline values: CDR1 SQVTM, CDR2 ANQGSEA. The CDR3 length is 14 residues. Trimming shortened V by 1 base and J by 0 bases, and 10 bases separated the two germline ends. This chain's CDR3 is CSVEGGLSSYEQYF. The DNA of the CDR3 is TGCAGCGTTGAAGGAGGGCTTAGCTCCTACGAGCAGTACTTC.

The DNA for the CDR3 is TGTGCCACCACCGGGACAGGGCGGGGCGGGGAGCTGTTTTTT. Translated, it gives CATTGTGRGGELFF. The gene calls are TRBV28 and TRBJ2-2; TRBD1 aligns across 9 bases. Looked up from germline, CDR1 is MDHEN and CDR2 is SYDVKM. With 10 bases clipped from V and 7 bases from J, the junction kept 10 bases outside the gene matches. The CDR3 covers 14 residues. Full variable domain (remainder filled in from reference TRBV28 and TRBJ2-2): DVKVTQSSRYLVKRTGEKVFLECVQDMDHENMFWYRQDPGLGLRLIYFSYDVKMKEKGDIPEGYSVSREKKERFSLILESASTNQTSMYLCATTGTGRGGELFFGEGSRLTVL.

The V gene is TRBV28, the J gene TRBJ2-7; perhaps TRBD1 as D (6 bases). The CDR3 contains 14 residues. The germline gives CDR1 MDHEN, CDR2 SYDVKM. V was trimmed by 5 bases and J by 2 bases, leaving 13 bases between them. The CDR3 region is CASSLIRGPYEQYF. DNA of the CDR3: TGTGCCAGCAGTCTAATCAGGGGCCCCTACGAGCAGTACTTC.

The rearrangement joins TRBV4-3 to TRBJ2-7, with no clear D. Per the germline V gene, CDR1 is LGHNA and CDR2 is YSLEER. The CDR3 is 15 residues long. Trimming pared 0 bases from V and 0 bases from J, leaving 9 bases between. This CDR3 reads CASSQEIASSYEQYF. The DNA of the CDR3 is TGCGCCAGCAGCCAAGAAATCGCGAGCTCCTACGAGCAGTACTTC.

The J gene is TRBJ1-6, the V gene TRBV27; D ambiguous. Per germline, CDR1 MNHEY and CDR2 SMNVEV (reference sequence). This CDR3 is built from 13 residues. The V end was cut by 7 bases, the J end by 7 bases, with 11 bases between. The CDR3 DNA is TGTGCCAGCATGCGGGTAGGGAATTCACCCCTCCACTTT. Residues: CASMRVGNSPLHF.

This chain connects TRBV7-2 to TRBJ1-1; TRBD1 matches 9 bases. The CDR3 runs to 15 residues. Germline values: CDR1 SGHTA, CDR2 FQGNSA. Germline trimming cut 5 bases from V and 3 bases from J; bases unmatched to any gene: 7. CDR3 residues: CASSRGQGGHTEAFF. For the CDR3, the DNA is TGTGCCAGCAGCCGGGGACAGGGCGGGCACACTGAAGCTTTCTTT. Together with reference TRBV7-2 and TRBJ1-1, the CDR3 gives the full variable domain: GAGVSQSPSNKVTEKGKDVELRCDPISGHTALYWYRQSLGQGLEFLIYFQGNSAPDKSGLPSDRFSAERTGGSVSTLTIQRTQQEDSAVYLCASSRGQGGHTEAFFGQGTRLTVV.

CDR3 amino acids: CASSLGGTGVYNEQFF. CDR3 in DNA: TGTGCCAGCAGCTTAGGAGGGACAGGGGTTTACAATGAGCAGTTCTTC. The gene calls are TRBV13 and TRBJ2-1; 10 nucleotides match TRBD1. Germline loops: CDR1 PRHDT, CDR2 FYEKMQ (reference sequence). CDR3 size: 16 residues. Trimming cost V 0 bases and J 4 bases; bases outside gene matches: 3. Based on the CDR3 plus reference TRBV13 and TRBJ2-1, the full variable domain is AAGVIQSPRHLIKEKRETATLKCYPIPRHDTVYWYQQGPGQDPQFLISFYEKMQSDKGSIPDRFSAQQFSDYHSELNMSSLELGDSALYFCASSLGGTGVYNEQFFGPGTRLTVL.

This clone showed up just a few times. The rearrangement joins TRBV5-6 to TRBJ2-5, with 12 bases lining up with TRBD1. The DNA matches TRBJ2-7 better at its end, which makes the J call doubtful. The CDR3 runs to 14 residues. CDR1 is SGHDT and CDR2 is YYEEEE in the germline V gene. The CDR3 region is CASRGQGAGYEQYF. Written as DNA, the CDR3 is TGTGCCAGCAGGGGACAGGGGGCAGGCTACGAGCAGTACTTC.

V and J are TRBV4-3 and TRBJ1-2; D remains ambiguous. The CDR3 loop spans 16 amino acids. Germline assignment: CDR1 LGHNA and CDR2 YSLEER. Trimming removed 0 bases from V and 6 bases from J, with 17 bases in between. The CDR3 nucleotides read TGCGCCAGCAGCCAAGATCTTGAGAGAGGAAGAGATGGCTACACCTTC. Translation gives CASSQDLERGRDGYTF.

The chain carries TRBV11-2 and TRBJ2-1; 8 bases are a match to TRBD2. Germline V gene data show CDR1 as SGHAT and CDR2 as FQNNGV. The CDR3 contains 16 residues. After removal of 0 bases from V and 4 bases from J, the junction contained 5 bases not matched to a gene. The CDR3 is CASSLDGVAGYNEQFF. CDR3 in DNA: TGTGCCAGCAGCTTAGATGGAGTAGCGGGGTACAATGAGCAGTTCTTC.

This clone has only a few counts. The chain recombines TRBV7-9 with TRBJ1-5; D remains ambiguous. The CDR3 runs 13 residues. V lost 1 base to trimming and J lost 6 bases, with 7 bases between them. The V gene's germline CDR1 is SEHNR and CDR2 FQNEAQ (reference sequence). The CDR3 DNA sequence: TGTGCCAGCAGCTTAGGTATCTCTCAGCCCCAGCATTTT. Protein: CASSLGISQPQHF. The full variable domain, in which reference TRBV7-9 and TRBJ1-5 provide the parts outside the CDR3, is DTGVSQNPRHKITKRGQNVTFRCDPISEHNRLYWYRQTLGQGPEFLTYFQNEAQLEKSRLLSDRFSAERPKGSFSTLEIQRTEQGDSAMYLCASSLGISQPQHFGDGTRLSIL.

The V and J genes are TRBV15 and TRBJ1-6; D is uncertain. The germline gives CDR1 LNHNV, CDR2 YYDKDF (reference sequence). The CDR3 runs 16 residues. Trimming cost V 3 bases and J 9 bases, with 18 bases left between them. The CDR3 coding sequence is TGTGCCACCAGCAGTGGGGTCCGGGGTCCCACTTCACCCCTCCACTTT. This sequence encodes CATSSGVRGPTSPLHF.

This clone has just a few counts. The rearrangement links TRBV29-1 to TRBJ2-3; TRBD2 agrees at 8 bases. Germline V gene data show CDR1 as SQVTM and CDR2 as ANQGSEA. The CDR3 spans 13 residues. The V segment lost 7 bases and the J segment 3 bases; nucleotides outside the gene matches: 6. CDR3 DNA sequence: TGCAGCGCCGACGGGGGGGGTACAGATACGCAGTATTTT. It specifies CSADGGGTDTQYF.

This clone was counted a few times. The chain combines TRBV6-1 with TRBJ2-7, with 9 nucleotides matching TRBD1. The CDR3 has 12 amino acids. V lost 9 bases and J lost 2; bases outside the gene matches: 2. Per germline, CDR1 MNHNS and CDR2 SASEGT. CDR3 DNA: TGTGCCAGTGGGACAGGGCCCTACGAGCAGTACTTC. This gives the protein CASGTGPYEQYF.

The chain recombines TRBV19 with TRBJ1-5; tentative D call: TRBD1 (5 bases). Deletions cut 0 bases from V and 0 bases from J, with 9 bases between. Germline lookup yields CDR1 LNHDA and CDR2 SQIVND (reference sequence). The CDR3 loop spans 16 amino acids. The CDR3 nucleotides read TGTGCCAGTAGTATAGATAGGGGTTCTAGCAATCAGCCCCAGCATTTT. It specifies CASSIDRGSSNQPQHF.

This clone was seen a few times. The chain links TRBV28 to TRBJ2-5; D perhaps matches TRBD2 (5 bases). Germline V gives CDR1 MDHEN, CDR2 SYDVKM. The V gene lost 7 bases and the J gene lost 1 base, with 13 bases spanning the gap. This CDR3 is 14 amino acids long. CDR3 in DNA: TGTGCCAGCACTGACCTAGGGAGCCAAGAGACCCAGTACTTC. This gives the protein CASTDLGSQETQYF.

This clone was counted between two and nine times. The gene calls are TRBV28 and TRBJ1-2; TRBD1 matches 7 bases. The V gene end was trimmed by 7 bases and the J gene end by 2 bases; junction bases not matched to a gene: 10. This CDR3 is built from 15 residues. Germline loops: CDR1 MDHEN, CDR2 SYDVKM. CDR3: CASNGPGTANYGYTF. The CDR3 DNA follows: TGTGCCAGCAATGGACCCGGGACAGCCAACTATGGCTACACCTTC.

This CDR3 reads CSVERRGGRTDTQYF. CDR3 nucleotide sequence: TGCAGCGTTGAGCGGCGGGGGGGCCGGACAGATACGCAGTATTTT. The chain employs TRBV29-1 and TRBJ2-3, with 9 bases lining up with TRBD2. The V and J ends lost 3 bases and 3 bases, in that order; junction bases with no gene match: 7. The germline V gene encodes CDR1 SQVTM and CDR2 ANQGSEA. This CDR3 comprises 15 residues.

The V call is TRBV29-1, the J call TRBJ1-2; TRBD1 matches 7 bases. CDR3 length equals 11 residues. Germline V gene sequence: CDR1 SQVTM, CDR2 ANQGSEA. V gave up 5 bases and J gave up 8 bases; unmatched junction bases: 5. CDR3 DNA: TGCAGCGTTTCGACAGGGACCGGCTACACCTTC. Translating it yields CSVSTGTGYTF.

This chain uses TRBV29-1 with TRBJ1-5, with D perhaps matching TRBD1 (5 bases). The CDR3 is made up of 16 amino acids. The germline V gene has CDR1 SQVTM and CDR2 ANQGSEA. Trimming took 6 bases from V and 6 from J, leaving 24 bases between them. The CDR3 is CSVQVGGTLRSQPQHF. CDR3 sequence (DNA): TGCAGCGTCCAGGTGGGGGGGACTCTTCGGAGTCAGCCCCAGCATTTT. Based on the CDR3 plus reference TRBV29-1 and TRBJ1-5, the full variable domain is SAVISQKPSRDICQRGTSLTIQCQVDSQVTMMFWYRQQPGQSLTLIATANQGSEATYESGFVIDKFPISRPNLTFSTLTVSNMSPEDSSIYLCSVQVGGTLRSQPQHFGDGTRLSIL.

This clone showed up just a few times. The CDR3, as DNA: TGTGCCAGCAGTGGGGGGGGCCGAGGAAATCAGCCCCAGCATTTT. This translates into CASSGGGRGNQPQHF. V usage is TRBV25-1 and J usage is TRBJ1-5; a possible D gene is TRBD1 (6 bases). Germline V gene data show CDR1 as MGHDK and CDR2 as SYGVNS. V gave up 4 bases and J gave up 4 bases, with 14 bases separating them. This CDR3 has 15 residues.

The chain joins TRBV5-1 to TRBJ1-1; D may be TRBD1 (5 bases). The CDR3 totals 14 residues. Per germline, CDR1 SGHRS and CDR2 YFSETQ. Trimming removed 4 bases from V and 1 base from J, with 11 bases in between. CDR3 amino acids: CASSAGDRNTEAFF. In DNA, the CDR3 is TGCGCCAGCAGCGCTGGAGACAGGAACACTGAAGCTTTCTTT. Based on the CDR3 plus reference TRBV5-1 and TRBJ1-1, the full variable domain is KAGVTQTPRYLIKTRGQQVTLSCSPISGHRSVSWYQQTPGQGLQFLFEYFSETQRNKGNFPGRFSGRQFSNSRSEMNVSTLELGDSALYLCASSAGDRNTEAFFGQGTRLTVV.

In this sample, this clone turned up a few times. V and J are TRBV9 and TRBJ2-7; 11 positions match TRBD2. This CDR3 has 14 residues. With V trimmed by 5 bases and J by 3 bases, 4 bases remained unmatched. Germline V gene lookup returns CDR1 SGDLS and CDR2 YYNGEE. The CDR3 region is CASSRGLAGYEQYF. For the CDR3, the DNA is TGTGCCAGCAGTCGAGGACTAGCGGGCTACGAGCAGTACTTC. Using reference TRBV9 and TRBJ2-7 for the parts outside the CDR3, the full variable domain is DSGVTQTPKHLITATGQRVTLRCSPRSGDLSVYWYQQSLDQGLQFLIQYYNGEERAKGNILERFSAQQFPDLHSELNLSSLELGDSALYFCASSRGLAGYEQYFGPGTRLTVT.

The chain links TRBV9 to TRBJ1-6; D perhaps matches TRBD1 (6 bases). Looked up from germline, CDR1 is SGDLS and CDR2 is YYNGEE. V lost 3 bases and J 10 bases, leaving 17 bases between the germline ends. The CDR3 has 15 residues. This CDR3 is CASSEGGGVGSPLHF. The CDR3 nucleotides read TGTGCCAGCAGCGAGGGGGGAGGGGTGGGCTCACCCCTCCACTTT.

The chain links TRBV15 to TRBJ2-1; TRBD2 matches 7 bases. Trimming at V came to 7 bases and at J to 0 bases, leaving 12 bases not matched to a gene. Germline V gene data show CDR1 as LNHNV and CDR2 as YYDKDF (reference sequence). There are 17 residues in the CDR3. DNA of the CDR3: TGTGCCACCACCGTCCGGGCTAGCGGATTCTCCTACAATGAGCAGTTCTTC. Residues: CATTVRASGFSYNEQFF.

The chain recombines TRBV7-2 with TRBJ2-1, with a weak D call TRBD1 (6 bases). V lost 1 base, J lost 5 bases, and 12 bases lay in between. The CDR3 totals 15 residues. Germline V gene sequence: CDR1 SGHTA, CDR2 FQGNSA. As DNA, the CDR3 is TGTGCCAGCAGCTTAGAGGTGGGGACACACAATGAGCAGTTCTTC. This translates into CASSLEVGTHNEQFF.

The J gene is TRBJ1-1, the V gene TRBV11-2, with D maybe TRBD1 (5 bases). The CDR3 loop spans 14 amino acids. Germline assignment: CDR1 SGHAT and CDR2 FQNNGV. V lost 8 bases and J lost 1, with 14 bases in between. The chain's CDR3 is CASGVGPWNTEAFF. CDR3 nucleotides: TGTGCCAGCGGCGTGGGGCCTTGGAACACTGAAGCTTTCTTT.

The chain recombines TRBV28 with TRBJ2-7, with D possibly being TRBD1 (5 bases). The CDR3 runs to 16 residues. The ends were cut back, 5 bases at V and 0 bases at J, with 17 bases in the middle. Germline assignment: CDR1 MDHEN and CDR2 SYDVKM. Here the CDR3 reads CASSPAGRSSSYEQYF. The CDR3, as DNA: TGTGCCAGCAGTCCCGCAGGGCGAAGTAGCTCCTACGAGCAGTACTTC.

The chain uses TRBV18 and TRBJ2-7; a weak D match, TRBD1 (7 bases). CDR3 size: 15 residues. The germline CDR1 and CDR2 sequences are KGHSH and LQKENI. With 6 bases removed from V and 4 bases from J, the gap between germline ends came to 19 bases. The CDR3 sequence is CASSPAAGGLYEQYF. The CDR3 DNA is TGTGCCAGCTCCCCAGCAGCAGGGGGGCTGTACGAGCAGTACTTC.

This clone was counted only a few times. V gene TRBV27 combines with J gene TRBJ2-1; tentative D call: TRBD2 (6 bases). Germline V CDR1 and CDR2: MNHEY, SMNVEV (reference sequence). This CDR3 has 13 amino acids. Trimming took 4 bases from V and 4 from J, leaving 8 bases between them. The CDR3 DNA sequence: TGTGCCAGCAGTTGGGGGGAGTACAATGAGCAGTTCTTC. It specifies CASSWGEYNEQFF.